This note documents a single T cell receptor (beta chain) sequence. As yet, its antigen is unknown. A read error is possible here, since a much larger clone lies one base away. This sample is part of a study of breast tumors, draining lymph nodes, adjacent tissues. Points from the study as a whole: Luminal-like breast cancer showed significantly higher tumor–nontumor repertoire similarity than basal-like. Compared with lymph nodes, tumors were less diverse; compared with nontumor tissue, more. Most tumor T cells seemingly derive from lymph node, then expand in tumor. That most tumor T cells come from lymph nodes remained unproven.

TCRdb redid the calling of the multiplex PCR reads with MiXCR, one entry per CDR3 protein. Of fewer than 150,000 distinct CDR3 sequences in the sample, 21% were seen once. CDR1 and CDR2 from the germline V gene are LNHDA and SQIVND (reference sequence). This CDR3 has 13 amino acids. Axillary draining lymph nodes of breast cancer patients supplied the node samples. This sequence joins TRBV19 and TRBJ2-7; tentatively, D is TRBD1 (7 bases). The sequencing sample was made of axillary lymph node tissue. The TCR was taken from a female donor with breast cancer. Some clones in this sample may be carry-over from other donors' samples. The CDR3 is CASSRQGGYGQYF. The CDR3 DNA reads TGTGCCAGTAGTCGACAGGGAGGATACGGGCAGTACTTC.